The sequence of this T cell receptor beta chain was determined in a study of T-cell memory formation after mild COVID-19 (dated by TCRdb to the early 2020s). About the full investigation: TCR sequence clusters from the two donors were largely donor specific. T-cell clones expanding and contracting after mild COVID-19 in two donors were tracked by longitudinal TCRalpha and TCRbeta repertoire sequencing. Two young, previously healthy adult volunteers made up the cohort, one male and one female.

The sequencer was an Illumina NovaSeq 6000. TCRalpha and TCRbeta cDNA libraries were constructed by 5'RACE with constant-segment primers, with sample barcodes and unique molecular identifiers being introduced. Trizol reagent was used to extract RNA from every sample. Amplification of the libraries took two PCR steps, and the second step added a second sample barcode plus Illumina TruSeq adapters. The libraries were sequenced on an Illumina NovaSeq using 2 x 150 bp paired-end reads. Regarding the original processing steps: Reads were demultiplexed and collapsed into UMI-guided consensus sequences with migec v1.2.7. Using mixcr v2.1.11, UMI consensuses were aligned to TRA and TRB V and J templates and then assembled into clonotypes. Expanded or contracted clonotypes were those called significant by both edgeR and NoisET, with noise models trained on biological replicates. For edgeR calls, the cutoffs were a false discovery rate-adjusted p below 0.01 and a log2 fold-change threshold of 1. As an exploratory analysis of dynamics, max-normalized trajectories of the 1000 most abundant clonotypes were examined with PCA combined with hierarchical clustering. Separately sequenced CD4+ and CD8+ repertoires were used to assign a CD4 or CD8 phenotype to each responding clone. Using fastp trimming at Q25 and MiXCR clonotype assembly, TCRdb reanalyzed the public sequencing data and kept in-frame beta chains. A single entry per CDR3 protein holds the most common genes and DNA from its merged rows. The V and J calls and clone size come from TCRdb's table, not from the authors' own analysis. The sample records about 38,000 distinct CDR3 sequences, over 10% of which are singletons. The biggest ten clones account for approximately 29% of the sample.

PBMCs were isolated by Ficoll-Paque density gradient centrifugation. There are 18 amino acids in the CDR3, from cysteine to phenylalanine inclusive. Only the CDR3 region is kept as DNA, spanning 54 bases read in frame from base 1. From the germline V gene, CDR1 is SGHRS and CDR2 is YFSETQ. The paper's findings and limits, for the study overall: Some responding clones were detected in pre-infection memory, which suggested that pre-existing cross-reactive memory T cells had joined the SARS-CoV-2 response. Contracting CD4+ clones turned up mainly in the CM and EM memory subsets, whereas EMRA was where CD8+ clones were enriched. Only a couple of mild cases were covered by the study, and larger cohorts that include severe cases with pre-infection samples were considered necessary. The second-wave clones that peaked on day 37 were not confirmed to be SARS-CoV-2 specific. Balanced CD4/CD8 phenotypes were observed for clones contracting from day 15 to 85, whereas a bias towards CD4+ was observed for a second wave of clones expanding from day 15 to 37.

This clonotype came up many times. Its binding antigen is unknown. Germline is not matched at one junction end, which may reflect a read error. This sequence uses TRBV5-1 and TRBJ1-1, with TRBD1 identical over 11 junction bases. The clonotype comes from a man younger than 35 who had mild COVID-19 (a few samples of this study predate the infection). The sample titles of this study are shuffled in the database, so cell type and time point are left out; the donor was told from shared clones. Specimen: PBMCs or a T cell subset sorted from them (not recorded which). DNA sequence: TGCGCCAGCAGTTTGGCGGCGGTGGACAGGGGGCACAACACTGAAGCTTTCTTT. It translates to CASSLAAVDRGHNTEAFF.